This is a list of T cell receptor beta chains from one sample in a study of shared clonotypes between healthy human individuals. TCRdb's copy holds only in-frame clones and misses some; the assay was immunoSEQ multiplex PCR. The table includes under 1,900,000 clones, 98% to 99% detected once. Sample: naive CD4+ T cells sorted from blood. These receptors were taken from a man aged 30-40 years in good health. The CDR3 runs from the conserved cysteine through the conserved F or W.

V gene	J gene	CDR3 protein
TRBV28	TRBJ2-3	CASTSGGAGHTDTQYF
TRBV27	TRBJ2-2	CASIAANTGELFF
TRBV28	TRBJ2-7	CASSVNYEQYF
TRBV5-1	TRBJ2-1	CASSLVLAGTYNEQFF
TRBV4-3	TRBJ1-5	CASSHRRGLRNQPQHF
TRBV1	TRBJ2-7	CTSSHPGRSLWEQYF
TRBV6-5	TRBJ2-7	CASSWDSSYEQYF
TRBV19	TRBJ1-3	CASTSGAAGNTIYF
TRBV6-1	TRBJ2-3	CASSEQGVSGTDTQYF
TRBV4-3	TRBJ2-1	CASSQGNSLAGVFHEQFF
TRBV10-1	TRBJ2-7	CASSESPASSYEQYF
TRBV6-5	TRBJ2-2	CASSYLTGFATGELFF
TRBV5-1	TRBJ2-7	CASSLGTLPYEQYF
TRBV7-7	TRBJ2-2	CASSLSGSAGELFF
TRBV7-6	TRBJ2-1	CASSSAVAGRSSYNEQFF
TRBV7-2	TRBJ1-5	CASSLGINQPQHF
TRBV11-2	TRBJ2-1	CASSRSRDRLYNEQFF
TRBV10-1	TRBJ2-1	CASSDPGNEQFF
TRBV27	TRBJ2-1	CASSLRAGVYNEQFF
TRBV25-1	TRBJ1-1	CASSESRTSTAEAFF
TRBV9	TRBJ1-1	CASSSEGGMNTEAFF
TRBV11-2	TRBJ2-7	CASSLKGGVKDEQYF